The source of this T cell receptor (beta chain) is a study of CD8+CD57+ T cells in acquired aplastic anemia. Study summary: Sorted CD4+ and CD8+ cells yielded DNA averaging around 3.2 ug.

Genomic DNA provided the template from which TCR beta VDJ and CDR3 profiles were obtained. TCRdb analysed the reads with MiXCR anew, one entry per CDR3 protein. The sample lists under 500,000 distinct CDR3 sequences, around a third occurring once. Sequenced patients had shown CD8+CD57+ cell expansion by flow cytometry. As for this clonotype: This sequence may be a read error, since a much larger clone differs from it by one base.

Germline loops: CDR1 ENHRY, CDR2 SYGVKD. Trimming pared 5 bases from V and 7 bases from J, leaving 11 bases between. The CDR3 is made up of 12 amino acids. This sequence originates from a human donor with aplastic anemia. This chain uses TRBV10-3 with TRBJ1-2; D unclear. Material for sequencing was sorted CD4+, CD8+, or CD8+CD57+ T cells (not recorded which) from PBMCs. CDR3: CAISHDRFGYTF. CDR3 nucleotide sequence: TGTGCCATCAGTCACGACCGGTTTGGCTACACCTTC.